Below, one TCR beta chain is given with its context. Measured with immunoSEQ multiplex PCR; TCRdb has only the in-frame clones, and not every one. The sample has about 190,000 clones, around 86% seen once; the top ten hold around 8.6%. This sample was taken from a study of blood T cell repertoires in COVID-19. Looked up from germline, CDR1 is LGHDT and CDR2 is YNNKEL (reference sequence). The CDR3 loop spans 14 amino acids. Trimming stripped 2 bases from V and 6 bases from J, with 10 bases between. This chain connects TRBV3-1 (or the pseudogene TRBV3-2) to TRBJ2-2; the D is unclear. This sequence originates from a woman aged 25 to 39 who had recovered from COVID-19. The sample comprised PBMCs or T cells enriched from blood (not recorded which). The CDR3 DNA sequence: TGTGCCAGCAGCCAATTTCCGAGTGCCGGGGAGCTGTTTTTT. It encodes CASSQFPSAGELFF.